The T cell receptor (beta chain) under discussion was sequenced for a study of lymphopenia after photon versus proton radiotherapy. Points from the study as a whole: Post-nadir diversity loss with photons came from oligoclonal expansion, particularly CD8+ Temra cells. In patients who died, overall survival fell as post-nadir TCR diversity dropped more. Authors raise, but do not show, better survival with proton therapy. Under photons, naive T cells and diversity fell while effector/memory populations rose.

With V trimmed by 5 bases and J by 0 bases, 7 bases remained unmatched. CDR1 is GTSNPN and CDR2 is SVGIG in the germline V gene (reference sequence). This CDR3 is built from 15 residues. In the case of this clone: Its antigen is currently unknown.

Sequenced by immunoSEQ multiplex PCR; TCRdb stores in-frame clones only, minus some. The sample has approximately 70,000 clones; roughly nine tenths are singletons. The specimen comprised peripheral blood, sampled from a patient treated with proton-based radiotherapy. V is TRBV30 and J is TRBJ1-1; TRBD1 matches at 9 bases. This TCR was sampled from an elderly man with esophageal cancer. The CDR3 here is CAWGQGFNMNTEAFF. The CDR3 DNA is TGTGCCTGGGGACAGGGGTTTAACATGAACACTGAAGCTTTCTTT.